The 21 T cell receptor beta chains below were found in one sample sequenced in a study of T cells in Graves' hyperthyroidism and ophthalmopathy. Amplification of TCR beta CDR3 regions used RNA as the template. The study used the HTBI primer set for a first-round RT-PCR of the TCR CDR3. TCRdb reprocessed the multiplex PCR reads via MiXCR and lists one record per CDR3 protein. The table has approximately 610,000 distinct CDR3 sequences, about 15% seen once. Sequencing used blood. The receptors shown here come from a woman between 40 and 55 years old with Graves' ophthalmopathy.

This clonotype came up many times. This chain uses TRBV28 with TRBJ2-5; 9 bases are a match to TRBD2. After removal of 5 bases from V and 5 bases from J, the junction contained 15 bases not matched to a gene. The germline gives CDR1 MDHEN, CDR2 SYDVKM. CDR3 length equals 17 residues. CDR3 amino acids: CASSPHPLREGQETQYF. The CDR3 region has the DNA TGTGCCAGCAGTCCCCACCCCTTGCGGGAGGGCCAGGAGACCCAGTACTTC.

V gene TRBV9 combines with J gene TRBJ1-3; the D is unclear. V was trimmed by 4 bases and J by 14 bases, leaving 22 bases between them. The CDR3 has 14 residues. CDR1 is SGDLS and CDR2 is YYNGEE in the germline V gene. The CDR3 region is CASSPRIGLETLYF. CDR3 nucleotides: TGTGCCAGCAGCCCCCGAATCGGCCTGGAAACGCTATATTTT.

V and J are TRBV7-8 and TRBJ1-2; D not certain. V lost 3 bases and J 1 base, leaving 12 bases between the germline ends. The CDR3 is made up of 15 amino acids. In germline, CDR1 is SGHVS, CDR2 FQNEAQ. In DNA form, the CDR3 reads TGTGCCAGCAGCTTGACGGGGAATAATAACTATGGCTACACCTTC. As protein: CASSLTGNNNYGYTF. Looking up the rest from reference TRBV7-8 and TRBJ1-2 gives the full variable domain: GAGVSQSPRYKVAKRGQDVALRCDPISGHVSLFWYQQALGQGPEFLTYFQNEAQLDKSGLPSDRFFAERPEGSVSTLKIQRTQQEDSAVYLCASSLTGNNNYGYTFGSGTRLTVV.

This clonotype has a count of ten or more. V and J are TRBV28 and TRBJ1-2; D remains ambiguous. The CDR3 contains 17 residues. Germline lookup yields CDR1 MDHEN and CDR2 SYDVKM. The V end was cut by 3 bases, the J end by 2 bases, with 19 bases between. Written as DNA, the CDR3 is TGTGCCAGCAGTTTCCTAGGGCTGTTAACGGCGAACTATGGCTACACCTTC. This codes for CASSFLGLLTANYGYTF.

This clonotype has ten or more counts. The genes are TRBV15 and TRBJ1-6; TRBD1 matches at 7 bases. Germline V CDR1 and CDR2: LNHNV, YYDKDF (reference sequence). V lost 1 base and J lost 4; bases outside the gene matches: 7. CDR3 length equals 17 residues. The CDR3 sequence: CATSRGPKGAYNSPLHF. In DNA, the CDR3 is TGTGCCACCAGCAGAGGACCCAAGGGGGCTTATAATTCACCCCTCCACTTT.

This clonotype was recorded many times. The chain combines TRBV7-9 with TRBJ1-5; D call uncertain. Germline CDR1 is SEHNR and CDR2 is FQNEAQ (reference sequence). The CDR3 covers 13 residues. The V gene lost 4 bases and the J gene lost 5 bases, with 9 bases spanning the gap. In nucleotides, the CDR3 is TGTGCCAGCAGCTCGCAGAGGGATCAGCCCCAGCATTTT. Protein: CASSSQRDQPQHF.

Many counts were recorded for this clonotype. V and J are TRBV19 and TRBJ1-2; possible D gene TRBD1, 6 bases. V was cut by 0 bases and J by 4 bases, with 9 bases left in between. Germline V gives CDR1 LNHDA, CDR2 SQIVND (reference sequence). The CDR3 is made up of 14 amino acids. CDR3 coding DNA: TGTGCCAGTAGTATAGATCCAGGGGTCTATGGCTACACCTTC. Translation gives CASSIDPGVYGYTF.

This chain links TRBV20-1 with TRBJ2-7; 13 nucleotides agree with TRBD2. This CDR3 comprises 15 residues. In germline, CDR1 is DFQATT, CDR2 SNEGSKA (reference sequence). Germline trimming cut 5 bases from V and 5 bases from J; bases unmatched to any gene: 9. The CDR3 loop is CSALGLAGPKDEQYF. The CDR3 nucleotides read TGCAGTGCTCTGGGACTAGCGGGGCCGAAGGACGAGCAGTACTTC.

The sample holds many counts of this clonotype. The chain uses TRBV19 and TRBJ1-6; D is uncertain. Per germline, CDR1 LNHDA and CDR2 SQIVND (reference sequence). This CDR3 is built from 14 residues. V was cut by 6 bases and J by 9 bases, with 15 bases left in between. The chain's CDR3 is CASRLGGLGSPLHF. In DNA form, the CDR3 reads TGTGCCAGTAGATTGGGCGGATTGGGTTCACCCCTCCACTTT.

This chain uses TRBV12-3 or TRBV12-4 with TRBJ2-7; 8 bases match TRBD1. The CDR3 has 13 residues. The junction had 7 bases not matched to a gene; V was cut back by 8 bases and J by 4 bases. The CDR3 coding sequence is TGTGCCAGCGGTAGACAGGGGCCTTACGAGCAGTACTTC. Translated: CASGRQGPYEQYF.

In this sample, this clonotype turned up many times. The V and J genes are TRBV29-1 and TRBJ1-1; D is undetermined. Germline loops: CDR1 SQVTM, CDR2 ANQGSEA. This CDR3 is 12 amino acids long. V was pared by 6 bases and J by 4 bases, with 12 bases between. In nucleotides, the CDR3 is TGCAGCGTCGTAAGCGGTAGCACTGAAGCTTTCTTT. It encodes CSVVSGSTEAFF.

This clonotype has ten or more counts. This chain uses TRBV27 with TRBJ1-5; no clear D gene. V dropped 1 base and J dropped 3 bases, with 4 bases sitting between them. CDR1 and CDR2 (germline): MNHEY, SMNVEV (reference sequence). The CDR3 has 13 residues. The CDR3 protein is CASSLWYNQPQHF. Here the CDR3 DNA reads TGTGCCAGCAGTTTATGGTACAATCAGCCCCAGCATTTT.

Many counts were recorded for this clonotype. J is TRBJ2-7 and V is TRBV28; D is undetermined. Looked up from germline, CDR1 is MDHEN and CDR2 is SYDVKM. Deletions cut 7 bases from V and 2 bases from J, with 12 bases between. CDR3 length: 13 amino acids. The CDR3: CASTESSTYEQYF. CDR3 nucleotide sequence: TGTGCCAGCACGGAGTCATCCACCTACGAGCAGTACTTC.

The chain carries TRBV14 and TRBJ1-1; 7 bases line up with TRBD1. CDR1 SGHDN and CDR2 FVKESK come from the germline V gene. The CDR3 is 14 amino acids. V lost 5 bases and J lost 7; bases outside the gene matches: 10. CDR3 sequence reads: CASSGMVRDSEAFF. The DNA of the CDR3 is TGTGCCAGCAGCGGGATGGTCAGGGACAGTGAAGCTTTCTTT.

In its sample, this clonotype was seen many times. The gene calls are TRBV30 and TRBJ1-1, with 7 bases lining up with TRBD1. Germline V gene lookup returns CDR1 GTSNPN and CDR2 SVGIG (reference sequence). After removal of 6 bases from V and 1 base from J, the junction contained 5 bases not matched to a gene. The CDR3 spans 13 residues. The CDR3, as DNA: TGTGCCTGCAGACAGGGACAGAACACTGAAGCTTTCTTT. This encodes CACRQGQNTEAFF.

This clonotype appeared many times. The gene calls are TRBV29-1 and TRBJ2-2, with no clear D. Between the trimmed V and J ends, which lost 7 bases and 4 bases, there was a span of 13 bases. The CDR3 spans 13 residues. CDR1 SQVTM and CDR2 ANQGSEA come from the germline V gene. DNA for the CDR3: TGCAGCGCGATTACATCGGGCACCGGGGAGCTGTTTTTT. It encodes CSAITSGTGELFF.

This clonotype was counted at least ten times. This sequence joins TRBV6-5 and TRBJ2-7, with D possibly TRBD2 on 6 matching bases. The CDR3 totals 13 residues. Germline values: CDR1 MNHEY, CDR2 SVGAGI. V lost 0 bases to trimming and J lost 7 bases, with 10 bases between them. CDR3 sequence: CASSYSWGDEQYF. Written as DNA, the CDR3 is TGTGCCAGCAGTTACTCATGGGGGGATGAGCAGTACTTC.

This clonotype was observed many times. The chain joins TRBV7-3 to TRBJ2-2, with D possibly being TRBD1 or TRBD2 (6 bases each). V was cut by 1 base and J by 5 bases, with 11 bases left in between. The CDR3 is 15 residues long. Germline assignment: CDR1 SGHTA and CDR2 FQGTGA. This CDR3 reads CASSLSTGRTGELFF. The CDR3 DNA reads as TGTGCCAGCAGCTTAAGTACAGGGAGGACCGGGGAGCTGTTTTTT.

This clonotype was detected ten times or more. V gene TRBV11-2 combines with J gene TRBJ2-7; no firm D call. CDR3 length equals 14 residues. Germline V gene sequence: CDR1 SGHAT, CDR2 FQNNGV. Trimming pared 0 bases from V and 3 bases from J, leaving 9 bases between. DNA of the CDR3: TGTGCCAGCAGCTTAGAGGAGTTTTACTACGAGCAGTACTTC. This codes for CASSLEEFYYEQYF.

This chain links TRBV3-1 with TRBJ2-5, with 8 bases aligning to TRBD1. Germline CDR1 and CDR2: LGHDT and YNNKEL (reference sequence). Trimming took 6 bases from V and 4 from J; bases not matched to a gene: 10. The CDR3 covers 15 residues. The CDR3 DNA follows: TGTGCCAGCAGTTCCATCACAGGGGGTCGAGAGACCCAGTACTTC. It specifies CASSSITGGRETQYF.

The chain uses TRBV6-1 and TRBJ1-2; 8 bases are shared with TRBD1. Trimming at V came to 4 bases and at J to 6 bases, leaving 4 bases not matched to a gene. This CDR3 has 13 residues. CDR1 MNHNS and CDR2 SASEGT come from the germline V gene. DNA of the CDR3: TGTGCCAGCAGTGCACAGGGGGTTCATGGCTACACCTTC. This translates into CASSAQGVHGYTF.